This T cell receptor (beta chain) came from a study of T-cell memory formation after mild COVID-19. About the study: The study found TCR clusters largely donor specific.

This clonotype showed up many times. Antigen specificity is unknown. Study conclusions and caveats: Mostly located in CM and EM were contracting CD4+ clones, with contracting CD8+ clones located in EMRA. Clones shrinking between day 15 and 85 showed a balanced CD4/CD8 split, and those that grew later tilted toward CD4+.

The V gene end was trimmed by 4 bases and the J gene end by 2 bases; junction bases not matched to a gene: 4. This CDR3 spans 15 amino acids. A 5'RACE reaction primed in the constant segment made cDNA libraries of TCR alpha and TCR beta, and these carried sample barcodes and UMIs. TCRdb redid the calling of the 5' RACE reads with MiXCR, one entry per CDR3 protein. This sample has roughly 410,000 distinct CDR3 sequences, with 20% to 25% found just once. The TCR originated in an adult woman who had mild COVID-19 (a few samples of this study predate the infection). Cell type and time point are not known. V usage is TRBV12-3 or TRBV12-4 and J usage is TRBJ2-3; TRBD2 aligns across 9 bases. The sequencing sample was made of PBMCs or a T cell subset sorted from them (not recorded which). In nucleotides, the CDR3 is TGTGCCAGCAGTTGGAGCGGGGGGCCCACAGATACGCAGTATTTT. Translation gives CASSWSGGPTDTQYF.